The T cell receptor beta chain under discussion was sequenced for a study of blood T cell repertoires in COVID-19. The wider study: Specimens from acute and convalescent COVID-19 originated in the United States, Italy and Spain. The analysed material was cDNA or gDNA that came from T cells, B-cell-depleted T cells, or PBMCs.

Germline CDR1 is LGHDT and CDR2 is YNNKEL (reference sequence). The CDR3 length is 19 residues. The ends were cut back, 0 bases at V and 1 base at J, with 22 bases in the middle. Seattle enrolled patients during active infection and tracked them longitudinally. As originally analysed: Amplifying reference gene primers gave estimates of nucleated cell counts. Profiled with immunoSEQ multiplex PCR; TCRdb holds only in-frame clones, not every one. The DNA gave D and trimming, while V, J and clone size come from that table. The sample includes more than 200,000 clones, 80% to 90% of them seen just once. The sequenced material came from peripheral blood. The J gene is TRBJ2-7, the V gene TRBV3-1 (or the pseudogene TRBV3-2), with a tentative D call TRBD2 (6 bases). This receptor was identified in a man aged 30 to 39 with COVID-19, enrolled during active disease. For the CDR3, the DNA is TGTGCCAGCAGCCAAGACCCAGGGTGGAGCAGGGAGGATTCCTACGAGCAGTACTTC. This gives the protein CASSQDPGWSREDSYEQYF.